The clone carrying this TCR beta chain has a handful of counts. The antigen is unknown. Reverse transcribed after extraction, RNA yielded cDNA as the sequencing template. Data came from immunoSEQ multiplex PCR; TCRdb stores just in-frame clones and leaves some out. The sample includes some 180,000 clones, roughly 53% of them seen just once. The data were obtained in a study of CD8+ T cells in alopecia areata. General observations from the study: Scalp clonality and expanded CD8+ clones among the top 100 fell significantly with tofacitinib.

The CDR3 contains 13 residues. In germline, CDR1 is SQVTM, CDR2 ANQGSEA. V was trimmed by 2 bases and J by 6 bases, leaving 13 bases between them. Sample treatment: oral pan-JAK inhibitor, 5-10 mg twice daily. The chain links TRBV29-1 to TRBJ1-2; D is unresolved. Sequenced here: CD8+ T cells sorted from blood, sampled at week 24, from a patient treated with tofacitinib. This receptor was taken from a human donor with alopecia areata. The CDR3 here is CSVESETSHGYTF. The CDR3 DNA sequence: TGCAGCGTTGAATCTGAGACGTCTCATGGCTACACCTTC.